One and the same sample provided the 18 T cell receptor beta chains below, sequenced in a study of T cell repertoires in cytomegalovirus infection. Their specific antigens are unknown. TCRdb passed the reads through MiXCR, listing each CDR3 protein once. Among fewer than 950,000 distinct CDR3 sequences, over 25% were seen once, and the ten largest hold roughly 12%. Sequencing used cultured CD8+ T cells from PBMCs, obtained from culture after CMV antigen stimulation. These TCRs come from a human donor in good health (CMV status not recorded). Some clones in this sample may be carry-over from other donors' samples.

CDR3 sequence reads: CASTGGSNQPQHF. The CDR3 bases are TGTGCCAGCACAGGAGGGAGCAATCAGCCCCAGCATTTT. The chain recombines TRBV12-3 or TRBV12-4 with TRBJ1-5, with D uncertain. The CDR3 totals 13 residues. Between the trimmed V and J ends, which lost 7 bases and 1 base, there was a span of 8 bases.

The chain recombines TRBV4-1 with TRBJ1-6; D ambiguous. Germline V gene data show CDR1 as MGHRA and CDR2 as YSYEKL. CDR3 length equals 16 residues. V lost 0 bases to trimming and J lost 0 bases, with 6 bases between them. CDR3 region: CASSQDGSSYNSPLHF. As DNA, the CDR3 is TGCGCCAGCAGCCAAGATGGGAGCTCCTATAATTCACCCCTCCACTTT.

This sequence joins TRBV15 and TRBJ1-2; 9 nucleotides agree with TRBD1. CDR1 and CDR2 (germline): LNHNV, YYDKDF (reference sequence). There are 15 residues in the CDR3. J lost 2 bases, V lost 2 bases, and 3 bases had no gene match. DNA for the CDR3: TGTGCCACCAGCAGACCGGGACAGGGCAACTATGGCTACACCTTC. It encodes CATSRPGQGNYGYTF.

The rearrangement links TRBV7-9 to TRBJ1-1; 10 nucleotides match TRBD1. The CDR3 length is 16 residues. Germline CDR1 and CDR2: SEHNR and FQNEAQ (reference sequence). Trimming cost V 4 bases and J 4 bases; bases outside gene matches: 9. The CDR3 sequence: CASSSRDRGRITEAFF. CDR3 coding DNA: TGTGCCAGCAGCTCGAGGGACAGGGGTCGGATCACTGAAGCTTTCTTT. Looking up the rest from reference TRBV7-9 and TRBJ1-1 gives the full variable domain: DTGVSQNPRHKITKRGQNVTFRCDPISEHNRLYWYRQTLGQGPEFLTYFQNEAQLEKSRLLSDRFSAERPKGSFSTLEIQRTEQGDSAMYLCASSSRDRGRITEAFFGQGTRLTVV.

J is TRBJ1-6 and V is TRBV27, with 7 bases fitting TRBD1. V gave up 5 bases and J gave up 3 bases; unmatched junction bases: 4. In germline, CDR1 is MNHEY, CDR2 SMNVEV (reference sequence). The CDR3 spans 15 residues. CDR3 coding DNA: TGTGCCAGCAGTCCCGGGACAGACTATAATTCACCCCTCCACTTT. Its translation: CASSPGTDYNSPLHF.

This clonotype was seen more than once but under ten times. The rearrangement uses TRBV7-9 and TRBJ2-2; 13 bases fit TRBD2. V lost 8 bases, J lost 1 base, and 1 base stayed unmatched. Looked up from germline, CDR1 is SEHNR and CDR2 is FQNEAQ (reference sequence). The CDR3 length is 15 residues. The DNA of the CDR3 is TGTGCCAGCGGGACTAGCGGGAAGAACACCGGGGAGCTGTTTTTT. Translation: CASGTSGKNTGELFF. The full variable domain, its missing parts supplied by reference TRBV7-9 and TRBJ2-2, is DTGVSQNPRHKITKRGQNVTFRCDPISEHNRLYWYRQTLGQGPEFLTYFQNEAQLEKSRLLSDRFSAERPKGSFSTLEIQRTEQGDSAMYLCASGTSGKNTGELFFGEGSRLTVL.

In this sample, this clonotype turned up a few times. The CDR3 nucleotides read TGTGCCATCAGTGAGACAGGGAGCGGGCAGTTCTTC. Protein: CAISETGSGQFF. The chain carries TRBV10-3 and TRBJ2-1; tentatively, D is TRBD1 (6 bases). The V end was cut by 2 bases, the J end by 12 bases, with 11 bases between. CDR1 and CDR2 (germline): ENHRY, SYGVKD. The CDR3 length is 12 residues.

The sample holds a few counts of this clonotype. The J gene is TRBJ2-5, the V gene TRBV28, with D hard to call. The CDR3 length is 13 residues. Germline CDR1 reads MDHEN; CDR2 reads SYDVKM. Trimming took 5 bases from V and 7 from J, leaving 14 bases between them. The CDR3 DNA follows: TGTGCCAGCAGTCCCCGTCCCATTGTGACCCAGTACTTC. Protein: CASSPRPIVTQYF.

The CDR3 spells CASNPPGLGLDEQFF. In DNA form, the CDR3 reads TGTGCCAGCAATCCCCCGGGACTAGGTCTTGATGAGCAGTTCTTC. This chain links TRBV27 with TRBJ2-1, with 8 nucleotides matching TRBD2. Unmatched junction bases numbered 13, after V lost 7 bases and J lost 8 bases. Germline V gene lookup returns CDR1 MNHEY and CDR2 SMNVEV (reference sequence). This CDR3 comprises 15 residues.

The CDR3 reads CASSPPSGRRETTGELFF. As DNA, the CDR3 is TGCGCCAGCAGTCCGCCGTCGGGCCGTAGGGAGACCACCGGGGAGCTGTTTTTT. This chain uses TRBV23-1 with TRBJ2-2; D possibly corresponds to TRBD2 (5 bases). TRBV23-1 has ORF status, its function being uncertain. The CDR3 runs to 18 residues. V was pared by 4 bases and J by 4 bases, with 22 bases between.

The table lists this clonotype with a few counts. This chain uses TRBV27 with TRBJ1-6, with 7 bases lining up with TRBD1. The CDR3 is 14 amino acids. The J segment lost 14 bases and the V segment lost 5 bases, leaving 12 bases of the junction unmatched. The germline V gene has CDR1 MNHEY and CDR2 SMNVEV (reference sequence). The CDR3 loop reads CASSPGQYPLALHF. The CDR3 region has the DNA TGTGCCAGCAGTCCGGGACAGTACCCTCTGGCCCTCCACTTT.

This chain joins TRBV28 and TRBJ1-2; D is possibly TRBD1 (6 bases). The V end was cut by 4 bases, the J end by 5 bases, with 20 bases between. The germline CDR1 and CDR2 sequences are MDHEN and SYDVKM. There are 16 residues in the CDR3. The chain's CDR3 is CASSSRTETRGYGYTF. The CDR3 DNA is TGTGCCAGCAGTTCTCGGACAGAAACCAGGGGTTATGGCTACACCTTC.

Only a few counts were recorded for this clonotype. Here the CDR3 reads CASKGFGYTF. The CDR3 nucleotides read TGTGCCAGCAAGGGGTTTGGCTACACCTTC. The chain has TRBV9 and TRBJ1-2, with D possibly matching TRBD1 (5 bases). V lost 6 bases to trimming and J lost 7 bases, with 7 bases between them. The germline CDR1 and CDR2 sequences are SGDLS and YYNGEE. The CDR3 is 10 residues long.

Many counts were recorded for this clonotype. This rearrangement joins TRBV7-8 to TRBJ2-7, with TRBD1 matching 10 bases. Germline V lookup: CDR1 SGHVS, CDR2 FQNEAQ. The CDR3 has 17 residues. The junction had 9 bases not matched to a gene; V was cut back by 1 base and J by 3 bases. The CDR3 DNA reads as TGTGCCAGCAGCTTAGAATGGGGGACAGGGGTTTTCTACGAGCAGTACTTC. This codes for CASSLEWGTGVFYEQYF.

This clonotype was counted at least ten times. The chain uses TRBV12-3 or TRBV12-4 and TRBJ1-5; no clear D. This CDR3 is built from 13 residues. V was clipped by 1 base and J by 9 bases, with 10 bases between them. CDR3 sequence (DNA): TGTGCCAGCAGTTTAGGACCCGGCGGGCCCCAGCATTTT. It encodes CASSLGPGGPQHF.

This clonotype was picked up many times. This chain joins TRBV7-2 and TRBJ1-5; D is undetermined. V gave up 1 base and J gave up 3 bases, with 7 bases separating them. Germline V CDR1 and CDR2: SGHTA, FQGNSA. The CDR3 has 14 residues. CDR3 in DNA: TGTGCCAGCAGCTTAGAAGGGTACAATCAGCCCCAGCATTTT. Encoded protein: CASSLEGYNQPQHF.

This clonotype turned up a few times. This sequence joins TRBV6-1 and TRBJ1-5; D not resolved. This CDR3 has 14 residues. Germline-derived CDR1 and CDR2 are MNHNS and SASEGT. The V end was cut by 6 bases, the J end by 0 bases, with 9 bases between. CDR3 protein: CASRLINSNQPQHF. CDR3 DNA sequence: TGTGCCAGCAGACTAATTAATAGCAATCAGCCCCAGCATTTT.

J is TRBJ1-1 and V is TRBV5-6, with 7 bases that match TRBD1. The CDR3 is made up of 14 amino acids. V dropped 3 bases and J dropped 4; count of bases not matched to a gene: 6. Germline-derived CDR1 and CDR2 are SGHDT and YYEEEE. The CDR3 sequence is CASSSGQDLTEAFF. CDR3 nucleotide sequence: TGTGCCAGCAGCTCAGGACAGGACCTCACTGAAGCTTTCTTT. Looking up the rest from reference TRBV5-6 and TRBJ1-1 gives the full variable domain: DAGVTQSPTHLIKTRGQQVTLRCSPKSGHDTVSWYQQALGQGPQFIFQYYEEEERQRGNFPDRFSGHQFPNYSSELNVNALLLGDSALYLCASSSGQDLTEAFFGQGTRLTVV.